The 5 T cell receptor beta chains below were found in one sample sequenced in a study of blood T cell repertoires in COVID-19. TCRdb's copy holds only in-frame clones and misses some; the assay was immunoSEQ multiplex PCR. The data contain 50,000 to 65,000 clones, around 90% of them singletons. The sequenced sample was peripheral blood. These receptors all stem from a woman older than 75 with COVID-19, enrolled during active disease.

V and J are TRBV4-1 and TRBJ2-3, with 7 nucleotides matching TRBD1. This CDR3 is built from 15 residues. Trimming at V came to 4 bases and at J to 3 bases, leaving 7 bases not matched to a gene. Germline V gene sequence: CDR1 MGHRA, CDR2 YSYEKL. Written as DNA, the CDR3 is TGCGCCAGCAGCCTTACCGGGACAGTAACAGATACGCAGTATTTT. Its translation is CASSLTGTVTDTQYF.

V and J are TRBV19 and TRBJ1-2; D remains unclear. The CDR3 length is 14 residues. Trimming stripped 8 bases from V and 1 base from J, with 14 bases between. Germline lookup yields CDR1 LNHDA and CDR2 SQIVND (reference sequence). This CDR3 reads CASRLGGINYGYTF. As DNA, the CDR3 is TGTGCCAGTCGCCTTGGAGGTATTAACTATGGCTACACCTTC.

This clone was seen once. This chain connects TRBV6-5 to TRBJ2-5; the D is unclear. Germline loops: CDR1 MNHEY, CDR2 SVGAGI. The V end was cut by 2 bases, the J end by 5 bases, with 9 bases between. The CDR3 length is 13 residues. The CDR3 coding sequence is TGTGCCAGCAGTTACAATCAGTTTGAGACCCAGTACTTC. Translating gives CASSYNQFETQYF.

This clone is a singleton in its sample. The rearrangement joins TRBV7-2 to TRBJ2-1, with 8 nucleotides matching TRBD1. This CDR3 has 16 residues. CDR1 SGHTA and CDR2 FQGNSA come from the germline V gene. The ends lost 5 bases at V and 0 bases at J; junction bases unmatched: 6. This CDR3 reads CASSPRTGSSYNEQFF. The CDR3 DNA reads as TGTGCCAGCAGCCCCCGGACAGGGAGCTCCTACAATGAGCAGTTCTTC.

This clone was detected only a few times. The CDR3 DNA follows: TGTGCCAGCGAGCTGGGAGGGGTGAACAATGAGCAGTTCTTC. Amino acids: CASELGGVNNEQFF. The J gene is TRBJ2-1, the V gene TRBV6-5; TRBD2 aligns across 7 bases. After removal of 8 bases from V and 5 bases from J, the junction contained 9 bases not matched to a gene. CDR3 length: 14 residues. Germline lookup yields CDR1 MNHEY and CDR2 SVGAGI.